This TCR beta chain was sequenced in a study of cytomegalovirus exposure and HLA in healthy donors. General observations from the study: Prediction of most subjects' HLA-A and HLA-B alleles by TCR beta sequences was reportedly accurate. In presence/absence analyses, roughly uniform sequencing depth across donors was assumed.

CDR1 is LNHDA and CDR2 is SQIVND in the germline V gene (reference sequence). The trim removed 5 bases at V and 6 bases at J, leaving 10 bases unmatched. CDR3 length: 15 amino acids. 13 Jbeta primers and 60 Vbeta primers were used for the PCR. The data were produced by immunoSEQ multiplex PCR, yet TCRdb's version contains in-frame clones alone and is incomplete. This table holds under 95,000 clones, 80% found once. Comment on this clone: The target antigen is unknown.

The chain couples TRBV19 to TRBJ1-1, with 9 nucleotides matching TRBD1. The clonotype originates from a male donor in good health and CMV-seronegative. Sequencing used PBMCs. The CDR3 DNA is TGTGCCAGTAGTTTGAGACAGGGGGAAATAGCTGAAGCTTTCTTT. Encoded protein: CASSLRQGEIAEAFF.